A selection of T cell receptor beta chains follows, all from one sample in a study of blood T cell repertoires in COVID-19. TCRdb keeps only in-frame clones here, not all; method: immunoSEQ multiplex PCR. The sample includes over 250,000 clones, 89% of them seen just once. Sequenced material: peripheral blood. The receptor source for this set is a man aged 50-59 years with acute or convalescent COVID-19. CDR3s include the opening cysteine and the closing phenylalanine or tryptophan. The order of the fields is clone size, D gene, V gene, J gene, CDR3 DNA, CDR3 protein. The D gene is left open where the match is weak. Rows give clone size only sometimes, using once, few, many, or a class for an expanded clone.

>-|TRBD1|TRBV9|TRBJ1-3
TGTGCCAGCAGCCCGGACAGGGGGCGCGGAAACACCATATATTTT
CASSPDRGRGNTIYF
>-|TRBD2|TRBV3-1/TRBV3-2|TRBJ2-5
TGTGCCAGCAGCCAAGACAGCGGGGGGCTGGTGACCCAGTACTTC
CASSQDSGGLVTQYF
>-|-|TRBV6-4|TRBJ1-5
TGTGCCAGCAGTGAGGGGCGCAATCAGCCCCAGCATTTT
CASSEGRNQPQHF
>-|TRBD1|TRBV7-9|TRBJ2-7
TGTGCCAGCAGCACGGGACAGGGAGGACACTACGAGCAGTACTTC
CASSTGQGGHYEQYF
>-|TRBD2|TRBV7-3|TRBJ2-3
TGTGCCAGCAGCTCGCGTCGGGAGGGAAGCACAGATACGCAGTATTTT
CASSSRREGSTDTQYF
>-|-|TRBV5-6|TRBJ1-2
TGTGCCAGCACCGGGACATTTGGATATGGCTACACCTTC
CASTGTFGYGYTF
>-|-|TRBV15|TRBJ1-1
TGTGCCACCAGCCCGGTCAGGCGAACGAACACTGAAGCTTTCTTT
CATSPVRRTNTEAFF
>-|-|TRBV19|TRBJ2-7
TGTGCCAGTCAGACAGATTACGAGCAGTACTTC
CASQTDYEQYF
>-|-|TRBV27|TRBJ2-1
TGTGCCAGCAGTTTCGAGGTCTTTGGTTCGAGGTCCTACAATGAGCAGTTCTTC
CASSFEVFGSRSYNEQFF
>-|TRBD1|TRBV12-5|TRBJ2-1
TGTGCTAGTGGTTTGGTAGCAGGGGGCGCATATGAGCAGTTCTTC
CASGLVAGGAYEQFF
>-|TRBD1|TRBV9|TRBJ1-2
TGTGCCAGCAGCCCTCGGGACAGAAGCTACACCTTC
CASSPRDRSYTF
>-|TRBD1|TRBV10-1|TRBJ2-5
TGCGCCAGCAGTGAATACGGGACAGGAGGGACCCAGTACTTC
CASSEYGTGGTQYF
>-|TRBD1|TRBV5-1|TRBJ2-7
TGCGCCAGCAGCCCAGGGGGCGACGAGCAGTACTTC
CASSPGGDEQYF
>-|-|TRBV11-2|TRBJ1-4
TGTGCCAGCACCTATCGGGGAGGTGTTAATGAAAAACTGTTTTTT
CASTYRGGVNEKLFF
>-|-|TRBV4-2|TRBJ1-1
TGTGCCAGCAGCCAAGATCACAAGAACACTGAAGCTTTCTTT
CASSQDHKNTEAFF
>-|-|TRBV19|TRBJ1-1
TGTGCCAGTAGTCCGATACAGTACGATAGGAACACTGAAGCTTTCTTT
CASSPIQYDRNTEAFF
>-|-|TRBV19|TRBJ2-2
TGTGCCAGTAGTCTACCCAGACTCTCCGGGGAGCTGTTTTTT
CASSLPRLSGELFF
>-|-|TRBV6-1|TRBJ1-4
TGTGCCAGCAGTGAAGGGGGGCGGACTAATGAAAAACTGTTTTTT
CASSEGGRTNEKLFF
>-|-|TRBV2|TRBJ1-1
TGTGCCAGCAGCGTTTCGGGGGGCACTGAAGCTTTCTTT
CASSVSGGTEAFF
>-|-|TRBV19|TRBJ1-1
TGTGCCAGTAGTATTAGCTTGAACACTGAAGCTTTCTTT
CASSISLNTEAFF
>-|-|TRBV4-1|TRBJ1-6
TGCGCCAGCAGCCAGGAACAGAATTCACCCCTCCACTTT
CASSQEQNSPLHF
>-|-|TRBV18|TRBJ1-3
TGTGCCAGCTCCCGCGGGCAGACTGGAAACACCATATATTTT
CASSRGQTGNTIYF
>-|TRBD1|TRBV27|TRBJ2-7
TGTGCCAGTAGAACAGGGGGCTTCTCCTACGAGCAGTACTTC
CASRTGGFSYEQYF
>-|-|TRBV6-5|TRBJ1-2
TGTGCCAGCAGTTCTACGGCAGGGTATGGCTACACCTTC
CASSSTAGYGYTF
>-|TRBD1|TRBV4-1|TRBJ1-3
TGCGCCAGCAGCCAAGGCTCCGGGACAGGTATCGAAAACACCATATATTTT
CASSQGSGTGIENTIYF
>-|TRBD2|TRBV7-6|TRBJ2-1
TGTGCCAGCAGCTTTACGGGGGGGGCCGGGTATGAGCAGTTCTTC
CASSFTGGAGYEQFF
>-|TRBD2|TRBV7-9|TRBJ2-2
TGTGCCAGCAGCCCTCGGGGGGGCGGTGACACCGGGGAGCTGTTTTTT
CASSPRGGGDTGELFF
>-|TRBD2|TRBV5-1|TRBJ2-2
TGCGCCAGCAGCTTGGGTAGCGGGGCCTATAACACCGGGGAGCTGTTTTTT
CASSLGSGAYNTGELFF
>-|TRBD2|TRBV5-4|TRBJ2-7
TGTGCCAGCAGCATGAATCCGGGACTAGCGGGGGGAAGCGAGCAGTACTTC
CASSMNPGLAGGSEQYF
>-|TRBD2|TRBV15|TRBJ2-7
TGTGCCACCAGCAGACAATCGGGGGGTCAGGACGAGCAGTACTTC
CATSRQSGGQDEQYF
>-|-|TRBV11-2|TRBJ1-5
TGTGCCAGCAGCTTAGGCGCGGGCAATCAGCCCCAGCATTTT
CASSLGAGNQPQHF
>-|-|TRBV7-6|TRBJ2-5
TGTGCCAGCAGGGATCAGGGCTACTTGAGGTCGGCGGGGAGCCAAGAGACCCAGTACTTC
CASRDQGYLRSAGSQETQYF
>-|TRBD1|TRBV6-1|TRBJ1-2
TGTGCCAGCAGTGAAAGGGCCGGGACAGGGAAAGGCTACACCTTC
CASSERAGTGKGYTF
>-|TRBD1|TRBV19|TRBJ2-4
TGTGCCAGTAGGACAGGGGGCGGGTCCAAAAACATTCAGTACTTC
CASRTGGGSKNIQYF
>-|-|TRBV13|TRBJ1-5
TGTGCCAGCAGTTTCCCCGGGCAGCCCCAGCATTTT
CASSFPGQPQHF
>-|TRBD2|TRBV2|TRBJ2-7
TGTGCCAGCAGCCCCAGGGGACTAGCGGGGGTTAATGAGCAGTACTTC
CASSPRGLAGVNEQYF
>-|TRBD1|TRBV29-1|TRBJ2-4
TGCAGCGTTGGGGGTGGGACAGGAGCCAAAAACATTCAGTACTTC
CSVGGGTGAKNIQYF
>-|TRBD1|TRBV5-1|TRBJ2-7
TGCGCCAGCAGCTTAGGGGACAGGGGGACCTACGAGCAGTACTTC
CASSLGDRGTYEQYF
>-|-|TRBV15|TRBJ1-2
TGTGCCACCAGCAGAGTAGATAACCTCGACTATGGCTACACCTTC
CATSRVDNLDYGYTF
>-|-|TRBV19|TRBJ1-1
TGTGCCAGTAGTATCGGGGTAGGCAGCAACACTGAAGCTTTCTTT
CASSIGVGSNTEAFF
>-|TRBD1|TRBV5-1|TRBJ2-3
TGCGCCAGCAGCACCGGACAGGGGATAACAGATACGCAGTATTTT
CASSTGQGITDTQYF
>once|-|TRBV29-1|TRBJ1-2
TGCAGCGTTGAAAAGGGGATCGGTATCTATGGCTACACCTTC
CSVEKGIGIYGYTF
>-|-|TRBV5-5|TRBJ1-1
TGTGCCAGCAGCTTGCCGGGAGTGGACACTGAAGCTTTCTTT
CASSLPGVDTEAFF
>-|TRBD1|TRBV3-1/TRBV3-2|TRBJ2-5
TGTGCCAGCAGCCTATGGGACAGGGTGGAGACCCAGTACTTC
CASSLWDRVETQYF
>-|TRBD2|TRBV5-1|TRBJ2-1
TGCGCCAGCAGTTACCCCGGGACTAGCGGGGGGAGGATCTACAATGAGCAGTTCTTC
CASSYPGTSGGRIYNEQFF
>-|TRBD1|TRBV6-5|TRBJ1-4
TGTGCCAGCAGCCCAATGGGGACAGGGTATGAAAAACTGTTTTTT
CASSPMGTGYEKLFF